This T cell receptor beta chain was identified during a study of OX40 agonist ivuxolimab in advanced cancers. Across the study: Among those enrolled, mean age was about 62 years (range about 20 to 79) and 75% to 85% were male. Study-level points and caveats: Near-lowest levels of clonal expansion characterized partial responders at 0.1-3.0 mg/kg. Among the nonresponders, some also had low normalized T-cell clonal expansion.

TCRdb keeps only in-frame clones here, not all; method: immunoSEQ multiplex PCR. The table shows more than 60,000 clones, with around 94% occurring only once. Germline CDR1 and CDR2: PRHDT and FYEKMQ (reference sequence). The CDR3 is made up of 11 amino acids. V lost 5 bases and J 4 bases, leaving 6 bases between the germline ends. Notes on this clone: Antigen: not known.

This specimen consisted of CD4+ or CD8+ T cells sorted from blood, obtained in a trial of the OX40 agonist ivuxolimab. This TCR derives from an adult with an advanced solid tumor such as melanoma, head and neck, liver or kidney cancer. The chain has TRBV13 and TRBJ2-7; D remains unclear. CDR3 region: CASSLRYEQYF. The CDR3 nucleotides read TGTGCCAGCAGCCTTCGATACGAGCAGTACTTC.